This TCR beta chain came from a study of blood T cell repertoires in COVID-19. Study background: COVID-19 samples collected from the United States, Italy and Spain covered acute and convalescent phases.

As originally analysed: Nucleated cell number was recorded as an estimate derived from reference gene primer amplification. Generated by immunoSEQ multiplex PCR, the TCRdb table keeps only in-frame clones and is missing some. For V, J and clone size, that table is used; D and trimming come from the DNA. The repertoire holds 40,000 to 50,000 clones, with about four fifths as singletons. The sequence was collected from a woman of 80 years or more with acute or convalescent COVID-19. Sequences were obtained from peripheral blood.

As DNA, the CDR3 is TGTGCCAGTAGTGAGACAGGACCTGGAAACACCATATATTTT. Protein: CASSETGPGNTIYF. The rearrangement joins TRBV19 to TRBJ1-3, with D maybe TRBD1 (6 bases). Germline loops: CDR1 LNHDA, CDR2 SQIVND (reference sequence). Trimming stripped 5 bases from V and 2 bases from J, with 10 bases between. The CDR3 runs 14 residues.